The rows below give T cell receptor beta chains drawn from one sample of a study of lymphopenia after photon versus proton radiotherapy. Assay: immunoSEQ multiplex PCR; the TCRdb copy retains only in-frame clones and omits some. The sample includes 55,000 to 70,000 clones, approximately 86% of them seen just once. Material: peripheral blood, obtained from a patient treated with photon-based radiotherapy. These receptors were taken from a man aged 35 to 55 with gastric cancer. Each CDR3 is given with its conserved first and last residue. Each record gives: J gene, D gene, V gene, clone size, CDR3 protein, CDR3 DNA. The D gene is left open where the match is weak. Size values are once, few and many counts, or a class for expanded clones, and some rows have none.

j_call: TRBJ2-1
d_call: TRBD1
v_call: TRBV7-9
clone_size: NA
cdr3_aa: CASSLVDRVFNEQFF
cdr3_nt: TGTGCCAGCAGCTTAGTGGACAGGGTTTTCAATGAGCAGTTCTTC

j_call: TRBJ1-2
d_call: TRBD1
v_call: TRBV11-1
clone_size: NA
cdr3_aa: CASSVNRGYGYTF
cdr3_nt: TGTGCCAGCAGCGTTAACAGGGGCTATGGCTACACCTTC

j_call: TRBJ2-1
d_call: NA
v_call: TRBV5-4
clone_size: NA
cdr3_aa: CASSYGLAEEQFF
cdr3_nt: TGTGCCAGCAGCTACGGACTGGCTGAGGAGCAGTTCTTC

j_call: TRBJ2-1
d_call: TRBD2
v_call: TRBV6-1
clone_size: NA
cdr3_aa: CASSEDGGAYNEQFF
cdr3_nt: TGTGCCAGCAGTGAAGACGGGGGGGCCTACAATGAGCAGTTCTTC

j_call: TRBJ2-5
d_call: NA
v_call: TRBV6-1
clone_size: NA
cdr3_aa: CASSEEPRRAQYF
cdr3_nt: TGTGCCAGCAGTGAAGAACCTCGCAGGGCCCAGTACTTC

j_call: TRBJ1-2
d_call: TRBD1
v_call: TRBV6-5
clone_size: NA
cdr3_aa: CASSYPGQGSYTF
cdr3_nt: TGTGCCAGCAGTTACCCTGGACAGGGGAGCTACACCTTC

j_call: TRBJ2-3
d_call: NA
v_call: TRBV7-3
clone_size: NA
cdr3_aa: CASSLGTRGTQYF
cdr3_nt: TGTGCCAGCAGCTTAGGGACCCGGGGTACGCAGTATTTT

j_call: TRBJ1-6
d_call: NA
v_call: TRBV7-8
clone_size: few
cdr3_aa: CASSLARDSPLHF
cdr3_nt: TGTGCCAGCAGCTTAGCGAGGGATTCACCCCTCCACTTT

j_call: TRBJ2-7
d_call: NA
v_call: TRBV6-6
clone_size: NA
cdr3_aa: CASSYGVSDSYEQYF
cdr3_nt: TGTGCCAGCAGTTACGGTGTTAGCGACTCCTACGAGCAGTACTTC

j_call: TRBJ2-2
d_call: NA
v_call: TRBV7-2
clone_size: NA
cdr3_aa: CASSFSANTGELFF
cdr3_nt: TGTGCCAGCAGCTTTAGCGCGAACACCGGGGAGCTGTTTTTT